This T cell receptor (beta chain) is drawn from a study of blood T cell repertoires in COVID-19. Background on the study: The analysed material was cDNA or gDNA that came from T cells, B-cell-depleted T cells, or PBMCs.

Authors' processing steps: The assay estimated nucleated cells by amplifying reference gene primers. Repertoires were generated with immunoSEQ multiplex PCR, while TCRdb's copy carries only in-frame clones and drops some. V and J calls and clone size follow that table, whereas D and trimming were derived from the DNA. Among around 170,000 clones listed, over 70% were seen once. Living in roughly 25 US areas, the participants were between about 18 and 95 years of age. Participants classified as exposed had met a COVID-19 case within 2 weeks before study entry. This clonotype was sampled from a man in his fifties or sixties who had been exposed to COVID-19. The sample taken for sequencing was PBMCs or T cells enriched from blood (not recorded which).

The CDR3 DNA reads TGTGCCAGCAGCGTAGATTTGGCAGGGGCCTCTACCAACTATGGCTACACCTTC. Its protein product is CASSVDLAGASTNYGYTF. The rearrangement links TRBV9 to TRBJ1-2; D may be TRBD1 (6 bases). Germline V gene data show CDR1 as SGDLS and CDR2 as YYNGEE. This CDR3 is 18 amino acids long. V was clipped by 0 bases and J by 2 bases, with 20 bases between them.